This TCR beta chain was profiled in a study of CD8 T cells in Susac syndrome. This clonotype was detected only a few times. Reverse transcription of 0.5 to 1 ug RNA was performed with random hexamers. In TCRdb, the immunoSEQ multiplex PCR reads were re-called with MiXCR into one record per CDR3 protein. This repertoire shows hundreds of thousands of distinct CDR3 sequences, just over 90% found once; its top ten account for less than 0.075%. Sequencing was carried out using CD4+ T cells from PBMCs. The receptor was isolated from a human donor with multiple sclerosis.

In nucleotides, the CDR3 is TGTGCCAGTAGCCCGGGACAGGGGAACGAGCAGTACGTC. Protein product: CASSPGQGNEQYV. This chain uses TRBV19 with TRBJ2-7; 10 bases are a match to TRBD1. Trimming cost V 6 bases and J 5 bases; bases outside gene matches: 4. The CDR3 length is 13 residues. Looked up from germline, CDR1 is LNHDA and CDR2 is SQIVND (reference sequence).